The present T cell receptor beta chain was sequenced within a study of blood T cell repertoires in COVID-19 (dated by TCRdb to 2018 to 2021). Describing the broader study: Samples covering the acute and convalescent phases of COVID-19 were provided by collaborators in the United States, Italy and Spain. The material from the prospective study consisted of cDNA or gDNA derived from T cells, B-cell-depleted T cells, or PBMCs. Deeply sampled blood TCRbeta repertoires from subjects exposed to, actively infected with, or recovered from COVID-19 were included in the dataset. The repertoires were released in a freely available public database intended as a resource for research on the immune response to SARS-CoV-2. Samples came from the ongoing ImmuneRACE study (first 160 participants) plus 1,254 subjects from 6 global collaborators. The sample metadata nearly always contained a de-identified subject ID, COVID-19 status, age in years and sex. HLA class I and class II types, where available, came from metadata supplied by the sample provider rather than from assay-based typing. General conclusions and limits of the study: How much clinical and demographic metadata was included differed by source and by participant, and the metadata was provided uncurated.

The immunoSEQ Assay, a bias-controlled multiplex PCR, was used to amplify TCRbeta CDR3 regions from genomic DNA. In the source study's methods: The number of nucleated cells in each sample was estimated from the amplification of reference gene primers within the assay. To quantify the absolute abundance of each unique TCRbeta CDR3 rearrangement, sequence reads were collapsed and filtered. For each sample, productive Simpson clonality was calculated by taking the square root of Simpson's diversity index across productive rearrangements. TCRdb re-hosts the immuneACCESS table, in-frame sequences only. Its copies lack some clones; in the studies checked, an unresolved V gene accounts for under half of them, and the cause for the rest is not known. The V and J calls and clone size are taken from that table; D and trimming were inferred from the DNA. This sample is represented by about 120,000 clones; 85% to 90% of them were singletons. Less than 8.5% of the sample comes from the top ten.

For this clone: Its antigen target is currently unknown. There are no base qualities to consult, and no much larger clone falls within one base.

Including the terminal cysteine and phenylalanine, the CDR3 comprises 16 residues. The retained sequence is limited to the CDR3, 48 bases, with the frame set at the first base. The germline ends are 17 bases apart after V is trimmed by 4 bases and J by 1 base. According to the germline V gene (reference sequence), CDR1 reads WNHNN and CDR2 reads SYGVQD. Whole blood was collected in K2EDTA tubes by collaborating institutions according to the institutions' own protocols. For TCRbeta analysis, collaborator samples were shipped as frozen whole blood, as isolated PBMCs, or as DNA extracted from either sample type.

What was sequenced was peripheral blood. The TCR sequence derives from a man older than 75 with active or convalescent COVID-19. Recombination joined TRBV10-1 with TRBJ2-7; matching of 6 bases hints at TRBD1 as the D gene. For the CDR3, the sequence is CASSGQPGDLSYEQYF. Here is the DNA: TGCGCCAGCAGTGGCCAACCAGGGGACCTATCCTACGAGCAGTACTTC.